Listed below are T cell receptor beta chains from one sample, sequenced in a study of cytotoxic CD8 clonotypes in ibrutinib-treated CLL. The protocol was immunoSEQ multiplex PCR, while the TCRdb copy is restricted to in-frame clones and leaves out a portion. The sample consists of about 60,000 clones, roughly 54% of them appearing once. Sequenced here: PBMCs, sampled at disease progression, from a patient treated with ibrutinib. The source of these receptors is a human donor with chronic lymphocytic leukemia. CDR3s include the opening cysteine and the closing phenylalanine or tryptophan. Fields, in order: J gene, V gene, CDR3 protein.

J: TRBJ1-1; V: TRBV7-2; CDR3: CASSLARTGNTEAFF
J: TRBJ2-7; V: TRBV18; CDR3: CASSPSLTVGSYEQYF
J: TRBJ2-7; V: TRBV10-3; CDR3: CAISEGSPGTSEQYF
J: TRBJ1-5; V: TRBV4-1; CDR3: CASSQDVANQPQHF
J: TRBJ1-5; V: TRBV30; CDR3: CAWSRSGNQPQHF
J: TRBJ2-1; V: TRBV7-7; CDR3: CASSPPLSDEQFF
J: TRBJ1-1; V: TRBV2; CDR3: CASIPGRLNTEAFF
J: TRBJ2-6; V: TRBV5-1; CDR3: CASSPGSSGANVLTF
J: TRBJ2-7; V: TRBV6-5; CDR3: CASSYAGTGSYEQYF
J: TRBJ2-7; V: TRBV11-3; CDR3: CASSLRGLAYEQYF
J: TRBJ1-2; V: TRBV27; CDR3: CASRTTGTYGYTF
J: TRBJ2-3; V: TRBV6-1; CDR3: CASSDGLAGTDTQYF
J: TRBJ2-7; V: TRBV7-9; CDR3: CASSLVGRTEQYF
J: TRBJ2-3; V: TRBV11-2; CDR3: CASSLERGLTDTQYF
J: TRBJ2-7; V: TRBV6-5; CDR3: CASSYLYEQYF
J: TRBJ2-7; V: TRBV27; CDR3: CASRHLGSYEQYF
J: TRBJ2-7; V: TRBV28; CDR3: CASSRGDNTFEQYF
J: TRBJ1-2; V: TRBV6-5; CDR3: CASSKTYTAGYGYTF
J: TRBJ2-3; V: TRBV5-1; CDR3: CASSFQGPTDTQYF
J: TRBJ2-7; V: TRBV27; CDR3: CASSLIGSPEQYF
J: TRBJ1-5; V: TRBV7-2; CDR3: CASSDPGQGQPQHF
J: TRBJ1-1; V: TRBV4-1; CDR3: CASSHPGVGTEAFF
J: TRBJ2-7; V: TRBV19; CDR3: CASSHGLAGALYEQYF
J: TRBJ1-1; V: TRBV6-5; CDR3: CASSKRGENTEAFF
J: TRBJ2-1; V: TRBV7-9; CDR3: CAMERDSYNEQFF
J: TRBJ2-2; V: TRBV7-9; CDR3: CAEHWVNTGELFF
J: TRBJ2-7; V: TRBV7-9; CDR3: CASSFLGGSYEQYF
J: TRBJ1-5; V: TRBV7-8; CDR3: CASSEQGTFANQPQHF
J: TRBJ1-6; V: TRBV27; CDR3: CASSFSPGYSPLHF
J: TRBJ1-2; V: TRBV28; CDR3: CASSSSQGGNYGYTF
J: TRBJ1-5; V: TRBV11-2; CDR3: CASSSDRLAPQHF
J: TRBJ1-1; V: TRBV6-5; CDR3: CASSRGQGVTVEAFF
J: TRBJ2-1; V: TRBV10-3; CDR3: CAIRGPLADYEQFF
J: TRBJ2-3; V: TRBV28; CDR3: CASSGGLAGTDTQYF
J: TRBJ2-7; V: TRBV25-1; CDR3: CASSEGTSDVEQYF
J: TRBJ2-6; V: TRBV19; CDR3: CASSNPTGKDSGANVLTF
J: TRBJ2-7; V: TRBV5-5; CDR3: CASSFRDTYEQYF
J: TRBJ1-5; V: TRBV2; CDR3: CASSAGDSNQPQHF
J: TRBJ2-1; V: TRBV5-1; CDR3: CASSLGGLGYNEQFF
J: TRBJ1-3; V: TRBV28; CDR3: CASSLWGAGNTIYF
J: TRBJ2-7; V: TRBV6-5; CDR3: CASSYRDPTYEQYF
J: TRBJ2-7; V: TRBV21-1; CDR3: CASSNRTGVVYEQYF
J: TRBJ2-1; V: TRBV13; CDR3: CASRKTSGAYNEQFF
J: TRBJ1-3; V: TRBV6-5; CDR3: CASSYSGGTGNTIYF
J: TRBJ2-1; V: TRBV14; CDR3: CASSRNSYNEQFF
J: TRBJ1-1; V: TRBV9; CDR3: CASSSPGTGRRGEAFF
J: TRBJ2-3; V: TRBV4-1; CDR3: CASSQGTTSGAGNTQYF
J: TRBJ1-4; V: TRBV18; CDR3: CASSPSLLTATNEKLFF
J: TRBJ1-5; V: TRBV19; CDR3: CASSTDRQGQPQHF
J: TRBJ2-2; V: TRBV7-3; CDR3: CASSFYTGELFF
J: TRBJ1-1; V: TRBV30; CDR3: CAWNLDTNTEAFF
J: TRBJ2-7; V: TRBV19; CDR3: CASSRLGSGAYEQYF
J: TRBJ2-2; V: TRBV28; CDR3: CASRTRRYTGELFF
J: TRBJ1-4; V: TRBV19; CDR3: CASRYRGIGEKLFF